This is a list of T cell receptor beta chains from one sample in a study of beta chain features in type 1 diabetes. Assay: immunoSEQ multiplex PCR; the TCRdb copy retains only in-frame clones and omits some. Found here are about 340,000 clones, 8% of them singletons; the top ten hold 0.44%. The specimen was central memory CD4+ T cells from blood. The receptors originated from a young woman in good health. CDR3s include the opening cysteine and the closing phenylalanine or tryptophan. The order of the fields is D gene, J gene, clone size, V gene, CDR3 protein, CDR3 DNA. The D gene is left open where the match is weak. Clone size is given for some rows only: seen once, a few or many times, or a class if the clone is expanded.

d_call: NA; j_call: TRBJ1-4; clone_size: few; v_call: TRBV23-1; cdr3_aa: CASSQSWRGMKNCFF; cdr3_nt: NA
d_call: TRBD1; j_call: TRBJ1-1; clone_size: NA; v_call: TRBV27; cdr3_aa: CASKPTGKHTEAFF; cdr3_nt: TGTGCCAGCAAACCGACAGGGAAGCACACTGAAGCTTTCTTT
d_call: NA; j_call: TRBJ2-3; clone_size: many; v_call: TRBV7-2; cdr3_aa: CASSLAGRLTDTQYF; cdr3_nt: TGTGCCAGCAGCTTAGCGGGCAGGCTCACAGATACGCAGTATTTT
d_call: NA; j_call: TRBJ1-2; clone_size: NA; v_call: TRBV5-1; cdr3_aa: CASSVYSGQLNYGYTF; cdr3_nt: TGCGCCAGCAGCGTCTACTCGGGACAACTAAACTATGGCTACACCTTC
d_call: NA; j_call: TRBJ1-2; clone_size: NA; v_call: TRBV19; cdr3_aa: CASRMGPGPYGYTF; cdr3_nt: TGTGCCAGTCGAATGGGGCCAGGGCCCTATGGCTACACCTTC
d_call: NA; j_call: TRBJ2-1; clone_size: few; v_call: TRBV11-2; cdr3_aa: CASSLGSKRTYNEQFF; cdr3_nt: TGTGCCAGCAGCTTAGGAAGTAAAAGAACCTACAATGAGCAGTTCTTC
d_call: TRBD1; j_call: TRBJ2-6; clone_size: few; v_call: TRBV25-1; cdr3_aa: CASSYGQGESGANVLTF; cdr3_nt: TGTGCCAGCAGTTACGGACAGGGGGAATCTGGGGCCAACGTCCTGACTTTC
d_call: TRBD2; j_call: TRBJ2-3; clone_size: NA; v_call: TRBV19; cdr3_aa: CASSKITGLAGGGDTQYF; cdr3_nt: TGTGCCAGTAGTAAGATTACAGGACTAGCGGGAGGAGGGGATACGCAGTATTTT
d_call: TRBD2; j_call: TRBJ2-1; clone_size: few; v_call: TRBV27; cdr3_aa: CASSLEASGSFYNEQFF; cdr3_nt: TGTGCCAGCAGTTTAGAGGCTAGCGGGAGTTTTTACAATGAGCAGTTCTTC
d_call: NA; j_call: TRBJ1-2; clone_size: few; v_call: TRBV19; cdr3_aa: CASSSANDYGYTF; cdr3_nt: TGTGCCAGTTCATCAGCAAACGATTATGGCTACACCTTC
d_call: NA; j_call: TRBJ2-3; clone_size: few; v_call: TRBV7-8; cdr3_aa: CASRGLDTQYF; cdr3_nt: TGTGCCAGCAGAGGACTAGATACGCAGTATTTT
d_call: TRBD2; j_call: TRBJ2-2; clone_size: few; v_call: TRBV7-2; cdr3_aa: CASSPGTSGRAGELFF; cdr3_nt: TGTGCCAGCAGCCCCGGGACTAGCGGGAGGGCCGGGGAGCTGTTTTTT
d_call: TRBD1; j_call: TRBJ1-4; clone_size: NA; v_call: TRBV6-6; cdr3_aa: CASSTGDRPEKLFF; cdr3_nt: TGTGCCAGCAGTACCGGGGACAGACCAGAAAAACTGTTTTTT
d_call: TRBD2; j_call: TRBJ2-1; clone_size: NA; v_call: TRBV7-8; cdr3_aa: CASSLVTIAGAGINEQFF; cdr3_nt: TGTGCCAGCAGCTTAGTAACGATAGCGGGAGCTGGTATCAATGAGCAGTTCTTC
d_call: NA; j_call: TRBJ2-5; clone_size: NA; v_call: TRBV2; cdr3_aa: CASAQTQGFGQETQYF; cdr3_nt: TGTGCCAGCGCCCAAACACAGGGTTTTGGCCAAGAGACCCAGTACTTC
d_call: NA; j_call: TRBJ2-3; clone_size: few; v_call: TRBV5-1; cdr3_aa: CAIRVVTDTQYF; cdr3_nt: TGCGCCATACGGGTAGTCACAGATACGCAGTATTTT
d_call: NA; j_call: TRBJ2-5; clone_size: few; v_call: TRBV7-2; cdr3_aa: CASSPPGETQYF; cdr3_nt: TGTGCCAGCAGCCCCCCGGGAGAGACCCAGTACTTC
d_call: TRBD2; j_call: TRBJ2-2; clone_size: NA; v_call: TRBV7-2; cdr3_aa: CASSLGGTSRIGGELFF; cdr3_nt: TGTGCCAGCAGCTTAGGCGGGACTAGCAGAATTGGCGGGGAGCTGTTTTTT
d_call: NA; j_call: TRBJ2-7; clone_size: NA; v_call: TRBV18; cdr3_aa: CASSPQTDYEQYF; cdr3_nt: TGTGCCAGCTCACCACAAACAGACTACGAGCAGTACTTC
d_call: TRBD1; j_call: TRBJ1-4; clone_size: NA; v_call: TRBV15; cdr3_aa: CATSRGTGVKGKLFF; cdr3_nt: TGTGCCACCAGCAGAGGGACAGGGGTAAAGGGAAAACTGTTTTTT
d_call: TRBD2; j_call: TRBJ2-3; clone_size: NA; v_call: TRBV27; cdr3_aa: CASSLSYRLAGETDTQYF; cdr3_nt: TGTGCCAGCAGTTTATCGTATCGACTAGCGGGAGAGACAGATACGCAGTATTTT
d_call: TRBD2; j_call: TRBJ2-7; clone_size: NA; v_call: TRBV7-6; cdr3_aa: CASSSSGNSYEQYF; cdr3_nt: TGTGCCAGCAGCTCTAGCGGGAACTCCTACGAGCAGTACTTC
d_call: TRBD2; j_call: TRBJ2-5; clone_size: many; v_call: TRBV23-1; cdr3_aa: CASWVAGPQETQYF; cdr3_nt: TGCGCCAGCTGGGTAGCGGGGCCACAAGAGACCCAGTACTTC
d_call: NA; j_call: TRBJ1-1; clone_size: NA; v_call: TRBV7-2; cdr3_aa: CASSFGGNTEAFF; cdr3_nt: TGTGCCAGCAGCTTTGGTGGGAACACTGAAGCTTTCTTT
d_call: NA; j_call: TRBJ2-3; clone_size: few; v_call: TRBV4-3; cdr3_aa: CASSQEVQSITDTQYF; cdr3_nt: TGCGCCAGCAGCCAAGAAGTACAGTCGATCACAGATACGCAGTATTTT
d_call: NA; j_call: TRBJ2-6; clone_size: NA; v_call: TRBV14; cdr3_aa: CASSAYRVIGANVLTF; cdr3_nt: TGTGCCAGCAGCGCATACAGGGTAATTGGGGCCAACGTCCTGACTTTC
d_call: NA; j_call: TRBJ2-5; clone_size: few; v_call: TRBV2; cdr3_aa: CASSKMGETQYF; cdr3_nt: TGTGCCAGCAGTAAAATGGGAGAGACCCAGTACTTC
d_call: NA; j_call: TRBJ2-7; clone_size: few; v_call: TRBV10-2; cdr3_aa: CASTLDVGYEQYF; cdr3_nt: TGCGCCAGTACTCTGGACGTGGGATACGAGCAGTACTTC
d_call: NA; j_call: TRBJ2-7; clone_size: NA; v_call: TRBV7-2; cdr3_aa: CASSPGTVRLGQYF; cdr3_nt: TGTGCCAGCAGCCCGGGGACTGTAAGGCTCGGGCAGTACTTC
d_call: NA; j_call: TRBJ1-1; clone_size: few; v_call: TRBV18; cdr3_aa: CASSFRTGITEAFF; cdr3_nt: TGTGCCAGCTCATTTCGGACGGGTATCACTGAAGCTTTCTTT
d_call: NA; j_call: TRBJ2-7; clone_size: few; v_call: TRBV15; cdr3_aa: CATSRDRSVSYEQYF; cdr3_nt: TGTGCCACCAGCAGAGATCGGAGCGTGTCCTACGAGCAGTACTTC
d_call: NA; j_call: TRBJ1-2; clone_size: NA; v_call: TRBV5-4; cdr3_aa: CASSSRTGPQAGYTF; cdr3_nt: TGTGCCAGCAGCAGCCGAACAGGGCCCCAGGCCGGCTACACCTTC
d_call: NA; j_call: TRBJ2-1; clone_size: NA; v_call: TRBV18; cdr3_aa: CASSPEIESEQFF; cdr3_nt: TGTGCCAGCTCACCCGAGATCGAATCGGAGCAGTTCTTC
d_call: NA; j_call: TRBJ2-7; clone_size: few; v_call: TRBV28; cdr3_aa: CASSKSYEQYF; cdr3_nt: TGTGCCAGCAGTAAAAGCTACGAGCAGTACTTC
d_call: NA; j_call: TRBJ2-7; clone_size: NA; v_call: TRBV10-2; cdr3_aa: CASNTQGGDYEQYF; cdr3_nt: TGCGCCAGCAATACACAGGGTGGGGATTACGAGCAGTACTTC
d_call: NA; j_call: TRBJ2-1; clone_size: NA; v_call: TRBV7-2; cdr3_aa: CASSLSRGGNEQFF; cdr3_nt: TGTGCCAGCAGCTTAAGTAGGGGTGGGAATGAGCAGTTCTTC
d_call: NA; j_call: TRBJ1-2; clone_size: NA; v_call: TRBV7-9; cdr3_aa: CASSPLTDYGYTF; cdr3_nt: TGTGCCAGCAGCCCGCTGACAGACTATGGCTACACCTTC
d_call: NA; j_call: TRBJ1-1; clone_size: NA; v_call: TRBV21-1; cdr3_aa: CASSKEERQESSTEAFF; cdr3_nt: TGTGCCAGCAGCAAAGAGGAACGACAGGAATCTAGCACTGAAGCTTTCTTT
d_call: TRBD1; j_call: TRBJ2-3; clone_size: NA; v_call: TRBV5-4; cdr3_aa: CASSLAQGASDTQYF; cdr3_nt: TGTGCCAGCAGCTTAGCGCAGGGGGCCTCAGATACGCAGTATTTT
d_call: NA; j_call: TRBJ2-7; clone_size: NA; v_call: TRBV13; cdr3_aa: CASSPRGYEQYF; cdr3_nt: TGTGCCAGCAGCCCGCGGGGTTACGAGCAGTACTTC
d_call: TRBD1; j_call: TRBJ2-5; clone_size: few; v_call: TRBV6-1; cdr3_aa: CASRGTGQETQYF; cdr3_nt: TGTGCCAGCAGGGGGACAGGGCAAGAGACCCAGTACTTC
d_call: NA; j_call: TRBJ2-4; clone_size: few; v_call: TRBV27; cdr3_aa: CASSEGLGRGWNIQYF; cdr3_nt: TGTGCCAGCAGTGAAGGTCTCGGCAGGGGTTGGAACATTCAGTACTTC
d_call: TRBD1; j_call: TRBJ1-5; clone_size: few; v_call: TRBV5-1; cdr3_aa: CASSPGQGGGQPQHF; cdr3_nt: TGCGCCAGCAGCCCGGGACAGGGAGGCGGTCAGCCCCAGCATTTT
d_call: TRBD2; j_call: TRBJ2-7; clone_size: NA; v_call: TRBV7-8; cdr3_aa: CASSNVVAGGGVQYF; cdr3_nt: TGTGCCAGCAGTAACGTGGTGGCGGGAGGGGGAGTGCAGTACTTC
d_call: NA; j_call: TRBJ1-3; clone_size: many; v_call: TRBV7-2; cdr3_aa: CASSSSSVSGNTIYF; cdr3_nt: TGTGCCAGCAGCAGCAGCTCCGTCTCTGGAAACACCATATATTTT
d_call: NA; j_call: TRBJ2-7; clone_size: NA; v_call: TRBV19; cdr3_aa: CASSIGLRYEQYF; cdr3_nt: TGTGCCAGTAGTATAGGATTGCGATACGAGCAGTACTTC
d_call: NA; j_call: TRBJ1-2; clone_size: NA; v_call: TRBV6-5; cdr3_aa: CASSYSSGMDGYTF; cdr3_nt: TGTGCCAGCAGTTACTCCTCGGGAATGGATGGCTACACCTTC